Presented here are 30 T cell receptor beta chains from one specimen sequenced in a study of blood T cells in healthy people across ages. The authors ran a second PCR of 7 to 11 cycles using a sample-barcoded 5' primer and a J-beta primer mix. TCRdb processed the 5' RACE reads anew with MiXCR; each CDR3 protein has one entry. The sample has approximately 1.5 million distinct CDR3 sequences, 35% to 45% seen once. Material: blood. Receptors originate from a woman between 18 and 29 years old in good health.

This chain uses TRBV20-1 with TRBJ1-4; D gene ambiguous. Germline CDR1 is DFQATT and CDR2 is SNEGSKA (reference sequence). Deletions cut 2 bases from V and 0 bases from J, with 7 bases between. CDR3 size: 14 residues. CDR3 sequence: CSARKFATNEKLFF. CDR3 sequence (DNA): TGCAGTGCTAGAAAGTTTGCAACTAATGAAAAACTGTTTTTT.

This clonotype occurred once. The gene calls are TRBV10-3 and TRBJ2-1; the match to TRBD1 covers 10 bases. This CDR3 has 15 amino acids. The germline V gene has CDR1 ENHRY and CDR2 SYGVKD. J lost 9 bases, V lost 0 bases, and 5 bases had no gene match. This CDR3 reads CAISESGQGRSEQFF. CDR3 nucleotide sequence: TGTGCCATCAGTGAGTCGGGACAGGGGAGGTCTGAGCAGTTCTTC.

J is TRBJ2-7 and V is TRBV7-2; no reliable D call. V lost 1 base to trimming and J lost 3 bases, with 7 bases between them. CDR1 is SGHTA and CDR2 is FQGNSA in the germline V gene. The CDR3 sequence is 13 residues long. The CDR3 sequence: CASSLGINYEQYF. As DNA, the CDR3 is TGTGCCAGCAGCTTAGGTATCAACTACGAGCAGTACTTC.

The V and J genes are TRBV12-3 or TRBV12-4 and TRBJ1-5; D remains ambiguous. This CDR3 has 13 amino acids. V lost 2 bases, J lost 3 bases, and 5 bases lay in between. The CDR3 DNA reads TGTGCCAGCAGTTTAAGGAACAATCAGCCCCAGCATTTT. Protein: CASSLRNNQPQHF.

V is TRBV7-8 and J is TRBJ2-3; TRBD2 matches at 8 bases. This CDR3 region has 20 residues. Trimming at V came to 0 bases and at J to 4 bases, leaving 18 bases not matched to a gene. In germline, CDR1 is SGHVS, CDR2 FQNEAQ. CDR3 loop: CASSLAPTAGVLPKADTQYF. CDR3 coding DNA: TGTGCCAGCAGCTTAGCCCCTACAGCGGGAGTTCTCCCTAAGGCAGATACGCAGTATTTT.

The chain combines TRBV5-1 with TRBJ1-1; D unclear. From germline, CDR1 is SGHRS and CDR2 YFSETQ. The CDR3 contains 13 residues. The V gene lost 5 bases and the J gene lost 7 bases, with 15 bases spanning the gap. The CDR3 region is CASSNMGENEAFF. The CDR3 nucleotides are TGCGCCAGCAGTAACATGGGAGAGAATGAAGCTTTCTTT.

The chain carries TRBV7-9 and TRBJ1-5; the D is unclear. CDR3 length: 15 amino acids. Germline CDR1 reads SEHNR; CDR2 reads FQNEAQ (reference sequence). V lost 3 bases, J lost 0 bases, and 9 bases lay in between. The CDR3 coding sequence is TGTGCCAGCAGCTTTTCGGCAGATAGCAATCAGCCCCAGCATTTT. Amino acids: CASSFSADSNQPQHF.

The gene calls are TRBV5-1 and TRBJ2-7; D is uncertain. Germline V gene lookup returns CDR1 SGHRS and CDR2 YFSETQ. The CDR3 consists of 14 residues. V was cut by 0 bases and J by 2 bases, with 9 bases left in between. CDR3 bases: TGCGCCAGCAGCTTGGAGCCGGCAACCTACGAGCAGTACTTC. It encodes CASSLEPATYEQYF.

This clonotype was counted a few times. The chain couples TRBV2 to TRBJ2-6; D gene ambiguous. Between the trimmed V and J ends, which lost 4 bases and 2 bases, there was a span of 6 bases. The CDR3 contains 14 residues. CDR1 and CDR2 (germline): SNHLY, FYNNEI. The CDR3 loop reads CASSVRAGANVLTF. The DNA of the CDR3 is TGTGCCAGCAGTGTCCGGGCTGGGGCCAACGTCCTGACTTTC.

This clonotype was counted between two and nine times. The genes are TRBV9 and TRBJ2-5; D is tentatively TRBD1 or TRBD2 (5 bases each). The length of the CDR3 is 17 residues. V dropped 0 bases and J dropped 11 bases, with 26 bases sitting between them. Germline V gives CDR1 SGDLS, CDR2 YYNGEE. CDR3 sequence (DNA): TGTGCCAGCAGCGTAGGAGGGCCCCGAGGGGCCTACAATGAGCAGTACTTC. This sequence encodes CASSVGGPRGAYNEQYF.

This chain connects TRBV20-1 to TRBJ1-6, with D hard to call. Germline assignment: CDR1 DFQATT and CDR2 SNEGSKA (reference sequence). CDR3 length: 13 residues. V lost 0 bases and J 6 bases, leaving 6 bases between the germline ends. The CDR3 sequence: CSAREDPNSPLHF. CDR3 nucleotides: TGCAGTGCTAGAGAGGACCCTAATTCACCCCTCCACTTT.

The chain combines TRBV5-5 with TRBJ2-5, with TRBD1 as a possible D gene (5 bases). The tail of the sequence fits TRBJ2-7 better, so the J call may be wrong. The CDR3 extends over 14 amino acids. Germline V gene sequence: CDR1 SGHKS, CDR2 YYEKEE (reference sequence). The DNA of the CDR3 is TGTGCCAGCAGCTTGTATGGGGCCACGTACGAGCAGTACTTC. As protein: CASSLYGATYEQYF.

This clonotype occurred a few times. The CDR3 loop reads CSGGETSGYTF. The DNA of the CDR3 is TGCAGCGGAGGGGAAACTTCTGGCTACACCTTC. The chain uses TRBV29-1 and TRBJ1-2, with a weak D call TRBD1 (5 bases). V gave up 7 bases and J gave up 7 bases, with 13 bases separating them. CDR3 length: 11 residues. Germline V gene lookup returns CDR1 SQVTM and CDR2 ANQGSEA.

This clonotype was detected only once. This chain joins TRBV5-1 and TRBJ2-7; D remains unclear. CDR3 length equals 15 residues. V lost 0 bases and J lost 3, with 13 bases in between. The germline CDR1 and CDR2 sequences are SGHRS and YFSETQ. The CDR3 bases are TGCGCCAGCAGCTTGGAAGGGCCATATCTCTACGAGCAGTACTTC. It specifies CASSLEGPYLYEQYF. Using reference TRBV5-1 and TRBJ2-7 for the parts outside the CDR3, the full variable domain is KAGVTQTPRYLIKTRGQQVTLSCSPISGHRSVSWYQQTPGQGLQFLFEYFSETQRNKGNFPGRFSGRQFSNSRSEMNVSTLELGDSALYLCASSLEGPYLYEQYFGPGTRLTVT.

This clonotype has a handful of counts. The CDR3 bases are TGCAGTGCCTTCCTAGCGGGAGTATACAATGAGCAGTTCTTC. Its translation is CSAFLAGVYNEQFF. The chain uses TRBV20-1 and TRBJ2-1; 10 bases match TRBD2. After removal of 6 bases from V and 4 bases from J, the junction contained 6 bases not matched to a gene. CDR1 and CDR2 from the germline V gene are DFQATT and SNEGSKA (reference sequence). The CDR3 is 14 amino acids.

The chain couples TRBV5-5 to TRBJ2-2; tentative D call: TRBD1 (6 bases). The V gene's germline CDR1 is SGHKS and CDR2 YYEKEE (reference sequence). There are 12 residues in the CDR3. V dropped 5 bases and J dropped 12 bases, with 14 bases sitting between them. The CDR3 is CASSRDIEKLFF. Here the CDR3 DNA reads TGTGCCAGCAGTCGGGACATTGAAAAGCTGTTTTTT.

The rearrangement links TRBV7-2 to TRBJ2-7; TRBD1 matches 8 bases. CDR1 is SGHTA, CDR2 FQGNSA, per germline. V dropped 1 base and J dropped 4; count of bases not matched to a gene: 6. The CDR3 has 15 residues. CDR3 in DNA: TGTGCCAGCAGCTTAGTTCCAGGGGGCTGGTACGAGCAGTACTTC. Residues: CASSLVPGGWYEQYF.

This rearrangement joins TRBV7-2 to TRBJ2-1, with D perhaps TRBD1 (5 bases). Germline values: CDR1 SGHTA, CDR2 FQGNSA. Trimming took off 7 bases at V and 9 bases at J, with 22 bases between the two ends. The CDR3 length is 15 residues. CDR3 bases: TGTGCCAGCACCGCTCTCCCCAGGGTGTCCAGTGAGCAGTTCTTC. Its protein product is CASTALPRVSSEQFF.

This clonotype was seen only a few times. The CDR3: CASSNGPGQVANYGYTF. Written as DNA, the CDR3 is TGTGCCAGCAGTAACGGTCCTGGACAGGTAGCTAACTATGGCTACACCTTC. The gene calls are TRBV6-5 and TRBJ1-2; 7 bases match TRBD1. The CDR3 is 17 amino acids. Germline CDR1 MNHEY, CDR2 SVGAGI. V lost 5 bases, J lost 0 bases, and 12 bases stayed unmatched.

The chain recombines TRBV6-2 or TRBV6-3 with TRBJ1-2, with 8 bases that match TRBD1. From germline, CDR1 is MNHEY and CDR2 SVGEGT. V shed 5 bases and J 0 bases; nucleotides not matched to a gene: 5. The CDR3 runs to 15 residues. CDR3 protein: CASSTGTGPNYGYTF. Written as DNA, the CDR3 is TGTGCCAGCAGTACCGGGACAGGACCTAACTATGGCTACACCTTC.

This clonotype was seen a handful of times. The chain recombines TRBV7-9 with TRBJ2-7; 12 bases line up with TRBD2. CDR1 is SEHNR and CDR2 is FQNEAQ in the germline V gene (reference sequence). Unmatched junction bases numbered 7, after V lost 3 bases and J lost 7 bases. CDR3 length: 15 residues. CDR3 coding DNA: TGTGCCAGCAGCTTTGGACTAGCGGGAACGGATGAGCAGTACTTC. This sequence encodes CASSFGLAGTDEQYF.

This chain connects TRBV6-1 to TRBJ2-4; weak D call: TRBD2 (5 bases). The J call is doubtful: the DNA matches TRBJ2-7 better. This CDR3 comprises 15 residues. Germline CDR1 MNHNS, CDR2 SASEGT. The DNA of the CDR3 is TGTGCCAGCAGCTCTTTGGACGGGGTGGATTACGAGCAGTACTTC. It codes for CASSSLDGVDYEQYF.

The chain carries TRBV27 and TRBJ1-3, with D tentatively TRBD1 (5 bases). The CDR3 has 16 amino acids. The germline CDR1 and CDR2 sequences are MNHEY and SMNVEV (reference sequence). V lost 6 bases, J lost 0 bases, and 15 bases lay in between. The CDR3: CASSSLGVDSGNTIYF. CDR3 DNA sequence: TGTGCCAGCAGCTCCTTGGGGGTCGACTCTGGAAACACCATATATTTT.

This clonotype has a count of ten or more. The V call is TRBV15, the J call TRBJ2-5, with D perhaps matching TRBD1 (6 bases). Germline V CDR1 and CDR2: LNHNV, YYDKDF (reference sequence). The V and J ends lost 1 base and 5 bases respectively, with 14 bases between them. This CDR3 contains 15 residues. This CDR3 is CATSRAATGLETQYF. As DNA, the CDR3 is TGTGCCACCAGCAGAGCGGCTACAGGGTTGGAGACCCAGTACTTC.

This clonotype was seen just once. The V gene is TRBV14, the J gene TRBJ2-3, with D hard to call. The germline gives CDR1 SGHDN, CDR2 FVKESK. CDR3 length: 13 amino acids. V lost 4 bases and J lost 14, with 19 bases in between. The CDR3: CASSPVNFRYAYF. The CDR3 DNA reads TGTGCCAGCAGCCCCGTAAACTTCAGATACGCGTATTTT.

This clonotype was seen more than once but under ten times. The V and J genes are TRBV5-1 and TRBJ2-7; 10 nucleotides agree with TRBD1. CDR3 size: 14 residues. Looked up from germline, CDR1 is SGHRS and CDR2 is YFSETQ. V dropped 3 bases and J dropped 5; count of bases not matched to a gene: 5. The CDR3, as DNA: TGCGCCAGCAGCTCCCGACAGGGGGCCCACGAGCAGTACTTC. Translating gives CASSSRQGAHEQYF.

This clonotype was found a few times. This chain connects TRBV24-1 to TRBJ2-2; a weak D match, TRBD2 (6 bases). Germline values: CDR1 KGHDR, CDR2 SFDVKD. This CDR3 region has 16 residues. V shed 3 bases and J shed 4 bases, with 14 bases lying between them. CDR3 residues: CATSDTNEGGTGELFF. In DNA form, the CDR3 reads TGTGCCACCAGTGATACTAACGAGGGAGGCACCGGGGAGCTGTTTTTT.

The genes are TRBV11-2 and TRBJ2-2; D is undetermined. Germline V gene sequence: CDR1 SGHAT, CDR2 FQNNGV. V lost 7 bases and J lost 0, with 12 bases in between. The length of the CDR3 is 15 residues. The CDR3 nucleotides read TGTGCCAGCACCCTAACAGAGACGAACACCGGGGAGCTGTTTTTT. Its protein product is CASTLTETNTGELFF.

The genes are TRBV29-1 and TRBJ1-2; D is unclear. V shed 6 bases and J shed 0 bases, with 8 bases lying between them. Germline-derived CDR1 and CDR2 are SQVTM and ANQGSEA. This CDR3 has 12 residues. DNA of the CDR3: TGCAGCGTCCGATCGGCTAACTATGGCTACACCTTC. This sequence encodes CSVRSANYGYTF.

The gene calls are TRBV9 and TRBJ1-1, with a possible D match to TRBD1 (6 bases). V shed 3 bases and J shed 1 base, with 16 bases lying between them. This CDR3 is 16 amino acids long. Germline CDR1 reads SGDLS; CDR2 reads YYNGEE. The CDR3 is CASSEATGLGNTEAFF. The CDR3 coding sequence is TGTGCCAGCAGCGAGGCCACAGGGCTCGGGAACACTGAAGCTTTCTTT.